Included here is one T cell receptor beta chain sequence, with context. Its target is not known. These data belong to a study of vaccination and CD4 T cells after COVID-19. Treatment given: approximately 11-day PBMC culture with coronavirus spike peptide pools or control peptides (ViraFEST assay). Germline CDR1 reads DFQATT; CDR2 reads SNEGSKA (reference sequence). The CDR3 spans 11 residues. Trimming cost V 1 base and J 5 bases, with 6 bases left between them. With the Oncomine TCR Beta short-read assay, DNA from cultured CD4+ T cells was sequenced. Using its own MiXCR run on the PCR reads, TCRdb lists one record per CDR3 protein. The data show under 25,000 distinct CDR3 sequences, approximately 50% seen once.

Sequenced input: CD4+ T cells from blood, cultured in vitro. The chain employs TRBV20-1 and TRBJ2-7; a possible D gene is TRBD1 (6 bases). The receptor was derived from a human donor who had recovered from COVID-19. The DNA of the CDR3 is TGCAGTGCTAGAGCAGGGGACGAGCAGTACTTC. Protein sequence: CSARAGDEQYF.